A selection of T cell receptor beta chains follows, all from one sample in a study of Ad26.COV2.S vaccination and SARS-CoV-2 variants. Generated by immunoSEQ multiplex PCR, the TCRdb table keeps only in-frame clones and is missing some. The repertoire includes 300,000 to 350,000 clones, less than 90% of them detected once, and around 6.1% sits in the top ten. The sample here was peripheral blood, taken in a trial of Ad26.COV2.S vaccine versus placebo. These receptors originate from a person between 18 and 59 years old who received the Ad26.COV2.S COVID-19 vaccine or a placebo. Each CDR3 is given with its conserved first and last residue. D genes are given only for firm matches. Only some rows state a clone size, as once, few, many or a class for expanded clones.

12	-	-	TRBV12-5	TRBJ1-1	CASGLDTSGAFF	TGTGCTAGTGGTTTGGACACTAGTGGGGCTTTCTTT
14	-	-	TRBV5-1	TRBJ1-4	CASSLGGSNEKLFF	TGCGCCAGCAGCTTGGGTGGTTCTAATGAAAAACTGTTTTTT
15	-	-	TRBV4-3	TRBJ1-6	CASSQDAGSNSPLHF	TGCGCCAGCAGCCAAGATGCAGGGTCTAATTCACCCCTCCACTTT
13	-	-	TRBV7-2	TRBJ2-5	CASSWGTQETQYF	TGTGCCAGCAGCTGGGGAACTCAAGAGACCCAGTACTTC
12	-	-	TRBV12-3/TRBV12-4	TRBJ1-5	CASSSSTGAQHF	TGTGCCAGCAGTTCATCAACCGGGGCTCAGCATTTT
15	once	-	TRBV15	TRBJ2-7	CATSREAVRGFEQYF	TGTGCCACCAGCAGAGAGGCAGTCCGTGGATTCGAGCAGTACTTC
14	-	-	TRBV4-3	TRBJ2-2	CASSQDKGYGELFF	TGCGCCAGCAGCCAAGACAAGGGTTACGGGGAGCTGTTTTTT
14	-	TRBD2	TRBV27	TRBJ2-5	CASSHGTSEETQYF	TGTGCCAGCAGTCATGGGACTAGCGAAGAGACCCAGTACTTC
13	few	TRBD1	TRBV9	TRBJ1-1	CASSTGTGAEAFF	TGTGCCAGCAGCACCGGGACAGGGGCTGAAGCTTTCTTT
15	-	-	TRBV28	TRBJ2-3	CASRNGLTSTDTQYF	TGTGCCAGCAGGAACGGACTTACGAGCACAGATACGCAGTATTTT
13	-	-	TRBV7-8	TRBJ2-2	CASSLVERGELFF	TGTGCCAGCAGCTTAGTTGAAAGGGGGGAGCTGTTTTTT
15	many	-	TRBV19	TRBJ2-2	CASRGPTGYTGELFF	TGTGCCAGTAGGGGACCGACAGGTTACACCGGGGAGCTGTTTTTT
15	-	-	TRBV7-3	TRBJ2-3	CASSAGQVISDTQYF	TGTGCCAGCAGCGCGGGGCAGGTCATCTCAGATACGCAGTATTTT
15	-	-	TRBV14	TRBJ1-4	CASSQVGATNEKLFF	TGTGCCAGCAGCCAAGTAGGGGCAACTAATGAAAAACTGTTTTTT
16	-	-	TRBV4-1	TRBJ1-5	CASSPRHPSGNQPQHF	TGCGCCAGCAGCCCGCGACACCCCTCGGGGAATCAGCCCCAGCATTTT
14	-	-	TRBV6-6	TRBJ2-1	CASTLAVELNEQFF	TGTGCCAGCACCTTAGCGGTGGAGCTAAATGAGCAGTTCTTC
13	-	-	TRBV5-4	TRBJ1-4	CAAGGGQNEKLFF	TGTGCCGCCGGAGGAGGGCAGAATGAAAAACTGTTTTTT
12	-	-	TRBV7-8	TRBJ1-1	CASSLRWTEAFF	TGTGCCAGCAGCTTAAGGTGGACTGAAGCTTTCTTT
13	-	-	TRBV7-3	TRBJ2-1	CASSFMGYNEQFF	TGTGCCAGCAGCTTTATGGGCTACAATGAGCAGTTCTTC
16	-	-	TRBV19	TRBJ1-1	CASSQGQTISNTEAFF	TGTGCCAGTAGTCAAGGACAGACCATTTCGAACACTGAAGCTTTCTTT
13	few	-	TRBV12-3/TRBV12-4	TRBJ1-4	CASSFSDGEKLFF	TGTGCCAGCAGTTTTTCGGATGGGGAAAAACTGTTTTTT
15	-	-	TRBV5-1	TRBJ2-3	CASSLGRAATDTQYF	TGCGCCAGCTCCCTAGGGCGGGCTGCCACAGATACGCAGTATTTT
13	once	-	TRBV7-3	TRBJ1-2	CASSLGQQYGYTF	TGTGCCAGCAGCTTAGGGCAGCAATATGGCTACACCTTC
15	-	TRBD1	TRBV28	TRBJ2-2	CASRPGTVHTGELFF	TGTGCCAGCAGACCCGGGACAGTACACACCGGGGAGCTGTTTTTT
12	-	-	TRBV5-5	TRBJ2-7	CASSLMGTEQYF	TGTGCCAGCAGCTTGATGGGGACCGAGCAGTACTTC
13	-	-	TRBV7-9	TRBJ1-2	CASSLGPAYGYTF	TGTGCCAGCAGCTTAGGGCCTGCCTATGGCTACACCTTC
17	once	TRBD2	TRBV7-2	TRBJ2-5	CASSKTRSGGVGETQYF	TGTGCCAGCAGCAAGACCCGTAGCGGGGGGGTTGGGGAGACCCAGTACTTC
16	-	-	TRBV6-5	TRBJ2-3	CASSYEIRGGWDTQYF	TGTGCCAGCAGTTACGAAATAAGGGGGGGCTGGGATACGCAGTATTTT
15	-	TRBD1	TRBV7-3	TRBJ2-2	CASSLEGQGSGELFF	TGTGCCAGCAGCTTAGAGGGACAGGGAAGCGGGGAGCTGTTTTTT
15	-	-	TRBV5-5	TRBJ2-7	CASSRGPGSNYEQYF	TGTGCCAGCAGCCGTGGTCCGGGGTCAAACTACGAGCAGTACTTC
19	-	-	TRBV4-3	TRBJ2-3	CASSQEGGGRYGVSDTQYF	TGCGCCAGCAGCCAAGAAGGGGGAGGGCGGTATGGGGTATCAGATACGCAGTATTTT
15	-	TRBD2	TRBV20-1	TRBJ2-1	CSASRGLAGANEQFF	TGCAGTGCTAGTCGTGGACTAGCTGGGGCGAATGAGCAGTTCTTC
16	few	-	TRBV19	TRBJ1-6	CASSITMDSYNSPLHF	TGTGCCAGTAGTATTACGATGGACAGCTATAATTCACCCCTCCACTTT
14	-	-	TRBV7-9	TRBJ2-7	CASSLGGASYEQYF	TGTGCCAGCAGCTTGGGTGGGGCGTCCTACGAGCAGTACTTC
15	-	TRBD1	TRBV4-1	TRBJ1-1	CASSQYRGSGTEAFF	TGCGCCAGCAGCCAATACAGGGGTTCAGGCACTGAAGCTTTCTTT
14	few	-	TRBV6-4	TRBJ2-3	CASSEGLSTDTQYF	TGTGCCAGCAGTGAAGGTCTGAGCACAGATACGCAGTATTTT
12	-	-	TRBV28	TRBJ2-5	CASSSYGETQYF	TGTGCCAGCAGTTCCTATGGAGAGACCCAGTACTTC
17	-	-	TRBV5-1	TRBJ1-4	CASSSGTASSKHGSLFF	TGCGCCAGCAGCAGCGGGACGGCGTCTTCCAAGCATGGATCGCTGTTTTTT
14	-	-	TRBV15	TRBJ2-5	CATSTWEGEQTQYF	TGTGCCACCAGCACTTGGGAAGGGGAGCAGACCCAGTACTTC
14	-	TRBD1	TRBV30	TRBJ2-7	CAWVDRGASYEQYF	TGTGCCTGGGTGGACAGGGGGGCATCCTACGAGCAGTACTTC
13	-	-	TRBV30	TRBJ2-2	CAWSAPPGGELFF	TGTGCCTGGAGTGCACCCCCCGGCGGGGAGCTGTTTTTT
15	-	-	TRBV4-2	TRBJ2-7	CASSQDWAGTYEQYF	TGTGCCAGCAGCCAAGATTGGGCGGGGACCTACGAGCAGTACTTC
14	-	-	TRBV7-3	TRBJ2-3	CASSLGGLTDTQYF	TGTGCCAGCAGCTTGGGAGGTTTAACAGATACGCAGTATTTT